This T cell receptor (beta chain) emerged from a study of T cells of healthy individuals. After removal of 5 bases from V and 1 base from J, the junction contained 3 bases not matched to a gene. The germline V gene has CDR1 SGHTA and CDR2 FQGNSA. The CDR3 contains 15 residues. TCRdb used MiXCR to reprocess the 5' RACE reads, holding one entry per CDR3 protein. In the table there are tens of thousands of distinct CDR3 sequences, roughly 14% of which are singletons. This clonotype has at least ten counts. The clonotype comes from a human donor in good health. This rearrangement joins TRBV7-2 to TRBJ2-7; the match to TRBD2 covers 12 bases. The CDR3 here is CASSPTSGGSYEQYF. The DNA for the CDR3 is TGTGCCAGCAGCCCGACTAGCGGGGGTTCCTACGAGCAGTACTTC.